The T cell receptor beta chain under discussion was sequenced for a study of OX40 agonist ivuxolimab in advanced cancers. Data came from immunoSEQ multiplex PCR; TCRdb stores just in-frame clones and leaves some out. The sample has some 50,000 clones, over 70% seen once. CDR1 is SEHNR and CDR2 is FQNEAQ in the germline V gene (reference sequence). V lost 2 bases, J lost 2 bases, and 3 bases stayed unmatched. The CDR3 contains 16 residues. The starting material was CD4+ or CD8+ T cells sorted from blood, obtained in a trial of the OX40 agonist ivuxolimab. The receptor was isolated from an adult with an advanced solid tumor such as melanoma, head and neck, liver or kidney cancer. The chain recombines TRBV7-9 with TRBJ1-4; TRBD1 matches at 9 bases. CDR3 nucleotide sequence: TGTGCCAGCAGCTTAAGGGGACAGGGTACTAATGAAAAACTGTTTTTT. The encoded protein is CASSLRGQGTNEKLFF.